The clone carrying this T cell receptor (beta chain) has only a few counts. Antigen: not known. The sample is drawn from a study of T cells after posttransplantation cyclophosphamide. Study-wide results and limits: Skin or GI-infiltrating T cells shared few TRB sequences with blood. Recipient CMV seropositivity and CMV reactivation strongly tracked TRB clonality.

Data came from immunoSEQ multiplex PCR; TCRdb stores just in-frame clones and leaves some out. Singletons are absent from the sample, which has 25,000 to 35,000 clones. With 1 base removed from V and 5 bases from J, the gap between germline ends came to 14 bases. This CDR3 is built from 15 residues. Germline V gene data show CDR1 as MNHNS and CDR2 as SASEGT. The chain combines TRBV6-1 with TRBJ2-5, with D possibly TRBD2 on 6 matching bases. This receptor was taken from a woman in her 30s in good health and a related stem cell transplant donor. Material: PBMCs. The DNA of the CDR3 is TGTGCCAGCAGTGAAGATGCGGGGAGGTGGGAGACCCAGTACTTC. Amino acid sequence: CASSEDAGRWETQYF.